Listed here are 26 T cell receptor beta chains from one sample, sequenced in a study of T cell clonality in common variable immunodeficiency. Generated by immunoSEQ multiplex PCR, the TCRdb table keeps only in-frame clones and is missing some. The repertoire yields tens of thousands of clones, none seen only once; the top ten contain under 2%. The sample taken for sequencing was peripheral blood mononuclear cells. These receptors all come from a person between 18 and 75 years old in good health.

This clone was counted many times. The read falls 3 residues short of the CDR3 end, and the missing part is taken from the germline J gene. V usage is TRBV30 and J usage is TRBJ1-1; D is uncertain. V lost 4 bases to trimming and J lost 5 bases, with 20 bases between them. CDR1 GTSNPN and CDR2 SVGIG come from the germline V gene (reference sequence). This CDR3 spans 15 amino acids. The covered CDR3 bases are TGTGCCTGGAAACCCCGGGTGGGCAGCGGGACTGAA. Protein product: CAWKPRVGSGTE. The entire CDR3 protein is CAWKPRVGSGTEAFF.

This clone appeared many times. The CDR3 end falls 3 residues outside the read, so it is completed with the germline J gene. This chain joins TRBV29-1 and TRBJ2-7; TRBD2 matches 13 bases. V dropped 2 bases and J dropped 3; count of bases not matched to a gene: 4. Germline loops: CDR1 SQVTM, CDR2 ANQGSEA. The CDR3 covers 15 residues. The DNA read from the CDR3 is TGCAGCGTTGAACTGGGACTAGCGGGATTCTACGAG. Protein product: CSVELGLAGFYE. Given in full, the CDR3 is CSVELGLAGFYEQYF.

In its sample, this clone was seen many times. The sequenced fragment ends 3 residues before the CDR3 boundary, so the rest is inferred from the germline J gene. V is TRBV7-2 and J is TRBJ2-7; 13 nucleotides line up with TRBD2. V trimming: 0 bases; J trimming: 5 bases; junction bases outside the gene matches: 10. This CDR3 region has 18 residues. Germline V gene lookup returns CDR1 SGHTA and CDR2 FQGNSA. The DNA read from the CDR3 is TGTGCCAGCAGCTTAGCAGTACTAGCGGGAGGGCAGAGCCACGAG. It specifies CASSLAVLAGGQSHE. The full-length CDR3 reads as CASSLAVLAGGQSHEQYF.

This clone was counted at least ten times. CDR3 sequence reads: CAWAARNTIYF. The CDR3 DNA, read in part, is TGTGCCTGGGCGGCCAGAAACACC. The chain recombines TRBV30 with TRBJ1-3; D gene ambiguous. The missing CDR3 end, 3 residues past where the read stops, is filled in from the germline J gene. Germline V CDR1 and CDR2: GTSNPN, SVGIG (reference sequence). V was pared by 5 bases and J by 5 bases, with 7 bases between. The length of the CDR3 is 11 residues.

Ten or more counts support this clone. The sequence runs out 3 residues before the end of the CDR3; the remainder is reconstructed from the germline J gene. This chain links TRBV4-2 with TRBJ2-7; D not certain. The germline CDR1 and CDR2 sequences are LGHNA and YNFKEQ. The CDR3 spans 15 residues. V was cut by 0 bases and J by 6 bases, with 15 bases left in between. The part of the CDR3 DNA that was read is TGTGCCAGCAGCCAAGATAGCAACCTACGCCTCGAG. Translating it yields CASSQDSNLRLE. The whole CDR3 protein reads CASSQDSNLRLEQYF.

The CDR3: CASSILSTNEKLFF. The CDR3 DNA, read in part, is TGTGCCAGCAGTATACTCTCAACTAATGAAAAA. The V gene is TRBV2, the J gene TRBJ1-4, with unresolved D. The sequenced fragment ends 3 residues before the CDR3 boundary, so the rest is inferred from the germline J gene. The CDR3 runs 14 residues. Germline V gives CDR1 SNHLY, CDR2 FYNNEI. The germline V and J ends were trimmed by 5 bases and 0 bases, with 7 bases remaining between them.

At least ten counts were recorded for this clone. Sequencing ends 3 residues short of the CDR3 end; the germline J gene provides the rest. This rearrangement joins TRBV19 to TRBJ2-3, with 7 bases that match TRBD2. V gave up 3 bases and J gave up 2 bases; unmatched junction bases: 5. Germline assignment: CDR1 LNHDA and CDR2 SQIVND (reference sequence). This CDR3 has 15 amino acids. Partial CDR3 DNA: TGTGCCAGTAGTATCGGCGGGAGTTACACAGATACG. It codes for CASSIGGSYTDT. The entire CDR3 protein is CASSIGGSYTDTQYF.

This clone was counted ten times or more. The CDR3 goes on 3 residues after the read ends, and that part is filled in from the germline J gene. V gene TRBV29-1 combines with J gene TRBJ2-7; 10 bases agree with TRBD1. Trimming took 4 bases from V and 0 from J; bases not matched to a gene: 6. The length of the CDR3 is 15 residues. In germline, CDR1 is SQVTM, CDR2 ANQGSEA. The part of the CDR3 DNA that was read is TGCAGCGTTGCGCGACAGGGGGCAAGCTCCTACGAG. It is translated as CSVARQGASSYE. The CDR3 reads in full as CSVARQGASSYEQYF.

There are many counts of this clone. A read error may account for a junction end that differs from germline. The read terminates 3 residues before the CDR3 end, so the remaining end is supplied by the germline J gene. This chain connects TRBV4-2 to TRBJ2-5, with TRBD1 as a possible D gene (6 bases). The CDR3 totals 14 residues. Germline V gene data show CDR1 as LGHNA and CDR2 as YNFKEQ. CDR3 bases read: TGCGCCAGCAGCCGTCAACAGGGCCAAGAGACC. This codes for CASSRQQGQET. The entire CDR3 reads CASSRQQGQETQYF.

In regard to this clone: The read ends 3 residues before the CDR3 terminus; that terminus is restored from the germline J gene. The chain uses TRBV11-2 and TRBJ2-7; 9 bases align to TRBD1. Germline V gives CDR1 SGHAT, CDR2 FQNNGV. There are 13 residues in the CDR3. The V and J ends lost 5 bases and 6 bases, in that order; junction bases with no gene match: 5. CDR3 residues: CASSTGQGAEQYF. The DNA read from the CDR3 is TGTGCCAGCAGCACGGGACAGGGTGCCGAG.

This clone has at least ten counts. The read terminates 3 residues ahead of where the CDR3 ends, so the germline J gene completes it. The rearrangement uses TRBV5-1 and TRBJ2-1, with 9 bases lining up with TRBD1. Germline lookup yields CDR1 SGHRS and CDR2 YFSETQ. This CDR3 has 16 residues. V shed 0 bases and J 5 bases; nucleotides not matched to a gene: 6. The CDR3 here is CASSLGGTGNHNEQFF. CDR3 DNA, as far as it was read: TGCGCCAGCAGCTTGGGGGGGACAGGGAATCACAATGAG.

Notes on this clone: The sequenced fragment ends 3 residues before the CDR3 boundary, so the rest is inferred from the germline J gene. The V call is TRBV18, the J call TRBJ2-2, with D perhaps TRBD1 (7 bases). The CDR3 has 16 residues. V was clipped by 1 base and J by 5 bases, with 14 bases between them. CDR1 and CDR2 (germline): KGHSH, LQKENI. CDR3 sequence: CASSPRDPGGTGELFF. The part of the CDR3 DNA that was read is TGTGCCAGCTCACCACGAGACCCAGGGGGGACCGGGGAG.

This clone appeared many times. The junction departs from the called germline gene at one end, perhaps through a read error. The CDR3 is cut off 3 residues early in the read; its end comes from the germline J gene. This chain links TRBV4-2 with TRBJ1-1; D ambiguous. The CDR3 is 14 amino acids. From germline, CDR1 is LGHNA and CDR2 YNFKEQ. CDR3: CASSQGTANTEAFF. The CDR3 bases that were read are TGCGCCAGCAGCCAAGGTACAGCGAACACTGAA.

At least ten counts were recorded for this clone. The read finishes 3 residues shy of the CDR3 end, and the germline J gene is used to complete it. The chain uses TRBV20-1 and TRBJ2-1, with 11 bases fitting TRBD2. Germline assignment: CDR1 DFQATT and CDR2 SNEGSKA (reference sequence). This CDR3 is 16 amino acids long. The junction had 9 bases not matched to a gene; V was cut back by 2 bases and J by 6 bases. The CDR3 protein is CSARKLAGDRPNEQFF. Partial CDR3 DNA: TGCAGTGCTAGAAAACTAGCGGGAGATAGGCCCAATGAG.

This clone was detected ten times or more. Read sequence stops 3 residues before the CDR3 end, and the germline J gene provides the missing end. J is TRBJ1-1 and V is TRBV7-9; 7 bases agree with TRBD1. The CDR3 is made up of 15 amino acids. V dropped 5 bases and J dropped 1; count of bases not matched to a gene: 7. Looked up from germline, CDR1 is SEHNR and CDR2 is FQNEAQ (reference sequence). Here the CDR3 reads CASSRAGQSNTEAFF. The covered CDR3 bases are TGTGCCAGCAGCCGAGCGGGACAGTCGAACACTGAA.

This clone was recorded at least ten times. The CDR3 is cut off 3 residues early in the read; its end comes from the germline J gene. V usage is TRBV4-1 and J usage is TRBJ2-3; D is unclear. Germline-derived CDR1 and CDR2 are MGHRA and YSYEKL. The CDR3 runs 15 residues. Trimming removed 0 bases from V and 4 bases from J, with 11 bases in between. CDR3 DNA, as far as it was read: TGCGCCAGCAGCCAAGAGGGCTACCCCGCAGATACG. It codes for CASSQEGYPADT. The entire CDR3 reads CASSQEGYPADTQYF.

This clone was recorded many times. The read is 3 residues too short to cover the CDR3 end, so that end is filled in from the germline J gene. This chain joins TRBV18 and TRBJ2-7; 12 bases are shared with TRBD2. This CDR3 spans 15 amino acids. V lost 1 base to trimming and J lost 4 bases; unmatched junction nucleotides: 2. Germline loops: CDR1 KGHSH, CDR2 LQKENI. CDR3 DNA, as far as it was read: TGTGCCAGCTCACCACGGACTAGCGGGAATTACGAG. It yields the protein CASSPRTSGNYE. The full-length CDR3 reads as CASSPRTSGNYEQYF.

This clone was recorded many times. The CDR3 goes on 3 residues after the read ends, and that part is filled in from the germline J gene. The chain is built from TRBV11-2 and TRBJ2-5; D is perhaps TRBD1 (5 bases). Germline CDR1 is SGHAT and CDR2 is FQNNGV. V was cut by 5 bases and J by 3 bases, with 10 bases left in between. The CDR3 has 13 amino acids. The CDR3 region is CASSIDRKETQYF. The sequenced CDR3 bases are TGTGCCAGCAGCATTGACAGAAAAGAGACC.

This clone was observed at least ten times. Read sequence stops 3 residues before the CDR3 end, and the germline J gene provides the missing end. V usage is TRBV20-1 and J usage is TRBJ1-1; D is uncertain. Germline V gene lookup returns CDR1 DFQATT and CDR2 SNEGSKA (reference sequence). This CDR3 has 14 residues. The ends were cut back, 6 bases at V and 1 base at J, with 15 bases in the middle. The CDR3 bases that were read are TGCAGTGCAACCAGACATCGAGGGAACACTGAA. This translates into CSATRHRGNTE. The entire CDR3 is CSATRHRGNTEAFF.

This clone was seen repeatedly, ten times or more. The CDR3 goes on 3 residues after the read ends, and that part is filled in from the germline J gene. The V gene is TRBV30, the J gene TRBJ2-7; D uncertain. The CDR3 loop spans 12 amino acids. Germline CDR1 GTSNPN, CDR2 SVGIG (reference sequence). V lost 1 base and J lost 4, with 8 bases in between. CDR3 bases read: TGTGCCTGGAGTGCTACCCCTTACGAG. Translated, it gives CAWSATPYE. The entire CDR3 protein reads CAWSATPYEQYF.

This clone occurred many times. The CDR3 end is not reached by the read, which stops 3 residues before it; the germline J gene fills it in. The genes are TRBV5-4 and TRBJ2-7; 12 bases are shared with TRBD2. V trimming: 3 bases; J trimming: 5 bases; junction bases outside the gene matches: 9. This CDR3 has 16 amino acids. The germline CDR1 and CDR2 sequences are SGHNT and YYREEE (reference sequence). The CDR3 sequence: CASSYWTSGKVDEQYF. The covered CDR3 bases are TGTGCCAGCAGCTACTGGACTAGCGGGAAAGTAGACGAG. The variable domain in full, with the rest retrieved from reference TRBV5-4 and TRBJ2-7, is ETGVTQSPTHLIKTRGQQVTLRCSSQSGHNTVSWYQQALGQGPQFIFQYYREEENGRGNFPPRFSGLQFPNYSSELNVNALELDDSALYLCASSYWTSGKVDEQYFGPGTRLTVT.

This clone has ten or more counts. The read halts 3 residues ahead of the CDR3 end, with the missing end drawn from the germline J gene. This chain links TRBV20-1 with TRBJ2-1; 12 bases line up with TRBD2. The CDR3 covers 14 residues. With 6 bases clipped from V and 7 bases from J, the junction kept 7 bases outside the gene matches. CDR1 and CDR2 from the germline V gene are DFQATT and SNEGSKA (reference sequence). The DNA read from the CDR3 is TGCAGTGCGACGACTAGCGGGAGCTCAAATGAG. Amino acid sequence: CSATTSGSSNE. The entire CDR3 reads CSATTSGSSNEQFF.

Many counts were recorded for this clone. The DNA ends 3 residues before the CDR3 does, and the rest of the CDR3 is filled in from the germline J gene. The chain has TRBV20-1 and TRBJ1-6, with 10 bases lining up with TRBD1. Germline values: CDR1 DFQATT, CDR2 SNEGSKA (reference sequence). This CDR3 has 14 amino acids. The V and J ends lost 2 bases and 10 bases, in that order; junction bases with no gene match: 5. CDR3 DNA, as far as it was read: TGCAGTGCTAGACGACAGGGGGCGCGGTCACCC. The encoded protein is CSARRQGARSP. From start to end, the CDR3 is CSARRQGARSPLHF.

This clone was picked up many times. The observed sequence ends 3 residues before the CDR3 terminus, with the missing tail filled in from the germline J gene. The chain couples TRBV5-1 to TRBJ2-3, with D tentatively TRBD1 (5 bases). CDR1 and CDR2 from the germline V gene are SGHRS and YFSETQ. The CDR3 has 15 amino acids. The V end lost 8 bases, the J end lost 0 bases, and 16 bases lay between the germline ends. This CDR3 is CASQGGVASTDTQYF. The part of the CDR3 DNA that was read is TGCGCCAGTCAGGGTGGAGTCGCTAGCACAGATACG.

In this sample, this clone turned up many times. The CDR3 is cut off 3 residues early in the read; its end comes from the germline J gene. V usage is TRBV20-1 and J usage is TRBJ1-1; 7 bases fit TRBD1. Germline trimming cut 4 bases from V and 4 bases from J; bases unmatched to any gene: 9. This CDR3 is 14 amino acids long. CDR1 is DFQATT, CDR2 SNEGSKA, per germline (reference sequence). Here the CDR3 reads CSANRQGQATEAFF. CDR3 bases read: TGCAGTGCTAACCGACAGGGCCAGGCCACTGAA.

This clone was counted many times. The CDR3 is cut off 3 residues early in the read; its end comes from the germline J gene. The chain uses TRBV18 and TRBJ2-1, with D maybe TRBD2 (5 bases). Deletions cut 0 bases from V and 1 base from J, with 13 bases between. This CDR3 spans 17 amino acids. Germline values: CDR1 KGHSH, CDR2 LQKENI. Incomplete CDR3 DNA: TGTGCCAGCTCACCACCGCTAGCTACCCCATCCTACAATGAG. Translation: CASSPPLATPSYNE. The complete CDR3 protein is CASSPPLATPSYNEQFF. The whole variable domain, filled in from reference TRBV18 and TRBJ2-1, reads NAGVMQNPRHLVRRRGQEARLRCSPMKGHSHVYWYRQLPEEGLKFMVYLQKENIIDESGMPKERFSAEFPKEGPSILRIQQVVRGDSAAYFCASSPPLATPSYNEQFFGPGTRLTVL.